The source of this T cell receptor beta chain is a study of somatic mutations in cytotoxic T cells in rheumatoid arthritis (dated by TCRdb to 2016 to 2017). A note on the overall study: Patient peripheral blood (approximately 30 ml EDTA) was drawn right after diagnosis and before any treatment started. Patients and controls did not essentially differ in median age, which was nearly identical between the groups. A total of some 62 rheumatoid arthritis patients and about 20 healthy controls underwent TCRB deep sequencing. Some V beta antibody-stained T-cell populations were flow-sorted on a FACSAria II or Sony SH800 at nearly 100% purity, and sorted V beta1+ cells also underwent TCRB sequencing. Whether expanded CD8+ T-cell clones in untreated, newly diagnosed rheumatoid arthritis carry somatic mutations was the study question, and clonality was characterized with TCRB deep sequencing. General study outcomes and caveats: Healthy controls showed no age-related increase in CD8+ clonality, whereas patients did (Spearman r=0.49). Several identical CD8+ TCRB sequences were found in both blood and synovial fluid, and in about an eighth of the roughly 65 patients the largest CD8+ clone exceeded 20% of CD8+ cells. CD8+ T-cell clonality did not differ significantly between rheumatoid arthritis patients and age-matched healthy controls. The antigen targets of the expanded CD8+ clones were unknown, and absence from virus-specific databases did not rule out viral specificity. The slight underrepresentation of TRBV07 in patients was not corrected for multiple comparisons.

Flow cytometry confirmed the purity of CD4+ and CD8+ cells that had been isolated by positive magnetic bead selection on an AutoMACS. Clonal expansions were first screened by flow cytometry with a TCR V beta antibody panel, then characterized by TCRB deep sequencing of sorted CD8+ fractions. Peripheral blood mononuclear cells were obtained using density gradient separation with Ficoll-Paque PLUS. Using Nucleospin Tissue or Tissue XS kits, DNA was extracted from CD4-enriched, CD8-enriched or PBMC samples, with quantification by a Qubit 2.0 fluorometer. Comments on this clone: It has no known antigen specificity. Base qualities are missing; no much larger clone stands one base away.

Based on the germline V gene, the CDR1 and CDR2 sequences are SGHVS and FQNEAQ. V was cut back by 1 base and J by 4 bases, leaving a gap of 10 bases between them. There are 14 amino acids in the CDR3, from cysteine to phenylalanine inclusive. Of the read, only the CDR3 DNA is kept; its 42 bases are in frame from base 1. Genomic DNA underwent TCRB CDR3 sequencing using the immunoSEQ assay. The original pipeline was this. When patient CD8+ clones exceeding 1% were checked against published virus-specific TCRB sequences, only a few matched. Nothing other than productive TCRB rearrangements was included in the analyses. Clonality was expressed as a Shannon entropy-based productive clonality index, with each clone defined by a unique TCRB CDR3 sequence. Repertoire overlap for a pair of samples was computed from each clone's template counts relative to total templates per sample. V-gene usage from TCRB sequencing and V-gene usage measured by flow cytometry were correlated (Spearman r of about 0.61). Held by TCRdb, this immuneACCESS table contains in-frame sequences only and omits some clones. Under half of the omission traces to an unresolved V gene where checked; the cause of the rest is unknown. V and J calls and clone size come straight from that table; D and trimming were deduced from the DNA. In all, the sample holds some 17,000 clones, and about three quarters of those were seen once. The ten largest account for around 5% of the sample.

The specimen was CD8+ T cells sorted from blood. This sequence uses TRBV7-8 and TRBJ2-5; the D gene is unclear. The receptor was derived from an adult with rheumatoid arthritis. The DNA reads TGTGCCAGCAGCTTAGGGGCGAATGGAGAGACCCAGTACTTC. This encodes CASSLGANGETQYF.